This T cell receptor (beta chain) was captured in a study of T-cell memory formation after mild COVID-19. The germline V gene has CDR1 SGHNT and CDR2 YENEEA. V gave up 1 base and J gave up 2 bases, with 15 bases separating them. The CDR3 is 17 amino acids. About this clonotype: What it recognizes is unknown.

TCRdb re-analysed the 5' RACE reads in MiXCR, keeping a single row per CDR3 protein. The sample carries hundreds of thousands of distinct CDR3 sequences, 16% recorded once. Findings and limits, study-wide: Clones from the second wave (peaking day 37) had unconfirmed SARS-CoV-2 specificity. Cross-reactive memory appears to have joined, as suggested by some responding clones showing up in pre-infection memory. Contracting clones localized mainly to CM and EM when CD4+ and mainly to EMRA when CD8+.

This TCR came from a man younger than 35 who had mild COVID-19 (a few samples of this study predate the infection). Cell type and time point are not known. Sequenced material: PBMCs or a T cell subset sorted from them (not recorded which). The chain combines TRBV11-3 with TRBJ2-1; D possibly uses TRBD1 or TRBD2 (6 bases each). CDR3 nucleotides: TGTGCCAGCAGCTTAGCCCCGGGGGCAGTCACCTACAATGAGCAGTTCTTC. Encoded protein: CASSLAPGAVTYNEQFF.